This record covers a single T cell receptor (beta chain). Its antigen is unknown. Germline loops: CDR1 MNHEY, CDR2 SMNVEV (reference sequence). Trimming removed 4 bases from V and 7 bases from J; junction bases left unmatched: 6. This CDR3 region has 14 residues. This record belongs to a study of blood T cells in healthy people across ages. It was 8 to 10 milliliters of peripheral blood that were drawn from each donor. A second PCR, run for roughly 6 to 11 cycles, used a sample-barcoded 5' primer plus a J-beta primer mix. TCRdb reprocessed the 5' RACE reads with MiXCR, giving one entry per CDR3 protein. The top ten clones hold around 2.9% of a sample with approximately 800,000 distinct CDR3 sequences, 20% to 30% of them seen once. Study-level points and caveats: Researchers judged that diversity estimates from one million T cells fell short of true values. It was found that TCR beta diversity correlated strongly with the percentage of naive T cells.

Separately, the same data were catalogued under a study of T cells of mothers and their children.

The sample consisted of blood. The chain couples TRBV27 to TRBJ2-1; 8 nucleotides agree with TRBD1. The receptor was isolated from a boy between 5 and 17 years old in good health. The CDR3 sequence is CASSSQGAQNEQFF. CDR3 DNA sequence: TGTGCCAGCAGTTCCCAGGGGGCGCAGAATGAGCAGTTCTTC.